This T cell receptor (beta chain) originates from a study of blood T cell repertoires in COVID-19. Study-level background: COVID-19 samples from acute and convalescent phases originated in the United States, Italy and Spain. PBMCs, B-cell-depleted T cells, or T cells provided the cDNA or gDNA that made up the material.

Study processing details: How many nucleated cells were present was estimated from reference gene primer amplification. Data came from immunoSEQ multiplex PCR; TCRdb stores just in-frame clones and leaves some out. V, J and clone size are those of that table, while D and trimming were read from the DNA. The table shows 130,000 or so clones, with 60% to 85% occurring only once. The V gene's germline CDR1 is MNHEY and CDR2 SVGAGI. The CDR3 has 14 amino acids. Trimming at V came to 6 bases and at J to 2 bases, leaving 6 bases not matched to a gene. The sample taken for sequencing was peripheral blood. The receptor's source is a man of 80 years or more with acute or convalescent COVID-19. The rearrangement uses TRBV6-5 and TRBJ2-7; 8 bases are shared with TRBD1. The CDR3 protein is CASRPTGATYEQYF. The CDR3 nucleotides are TGTGCCAGCAGACCGACAGGGGCGACCTACGAGCAGTACTTC.